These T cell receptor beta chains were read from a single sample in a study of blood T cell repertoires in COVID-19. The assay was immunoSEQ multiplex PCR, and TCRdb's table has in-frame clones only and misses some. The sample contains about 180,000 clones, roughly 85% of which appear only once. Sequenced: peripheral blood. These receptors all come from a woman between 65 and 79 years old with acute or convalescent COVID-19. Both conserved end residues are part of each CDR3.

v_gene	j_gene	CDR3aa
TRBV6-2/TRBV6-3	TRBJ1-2	CASSYGQGVLDGYTF
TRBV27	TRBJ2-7	CASSERTTYEQYF
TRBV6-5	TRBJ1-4	CASSYVWTGPNEKLFF
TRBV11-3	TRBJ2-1	CASSLAPGQGQFF
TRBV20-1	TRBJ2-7	CSASLPGTLTYEQYF
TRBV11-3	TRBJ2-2	CASSWGTGSNTGELFF
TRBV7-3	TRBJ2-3	CASSFGRADTQYF
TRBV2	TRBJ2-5	CASSGGWEETQYF
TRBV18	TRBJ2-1	CASSLGLAGDRQFF
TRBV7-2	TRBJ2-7	CASSWRNNYEQYF
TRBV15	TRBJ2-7	CATSRDSDRGHEQYF
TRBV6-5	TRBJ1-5	CASGAGINQPQHF
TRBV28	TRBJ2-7	CASTGQGVAYEQYF
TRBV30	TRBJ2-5	CAWSTGGETQYF
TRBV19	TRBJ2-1	CASSIGRGTPTPYNEQFF
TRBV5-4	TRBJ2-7	CASRTSGSYEQYF
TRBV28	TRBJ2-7	CASSTATGGPYEQYF
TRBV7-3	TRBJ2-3	CASSLTGGTDTQYF
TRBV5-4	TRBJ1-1	CASSLIGVQLGTEAFF
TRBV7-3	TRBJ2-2	CASSQKQGGTGELFF
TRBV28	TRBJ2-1	CASSSPLHTNEQFF
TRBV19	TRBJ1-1	CASSIEVGRGTEAFF